Given below is one TCR beta chain in context. This record comes from a study of blood T cell repertoires in COVID-19. Here immunoSEQ multiplex PCR was the method, and the copy in TCRdb shows in-frame clones only, minus some. The data show under 200,000 clones, 65% to 85% seen once. This clonotype was sampled from a woman in her 30s with acute or convalescent COVID-19. The sequenced sample was peripheral blood.

CDR3 loop: CAWSVQQETQYF. The CDR3 DNA sequence: TGTGCCTGGAGTGTTCAACAAGAGACCCAGTACTTC. The chain joins TRBV30 to TRBJ2-5; D not certain. The germline CDR1 and CDR2 sequences are GTSNPN and SVGIG (reference sequence). This CDR3 contains 12 residues. V was shortened by 0 bases and J by 2 bases, with 4 bases between the two germline ends.